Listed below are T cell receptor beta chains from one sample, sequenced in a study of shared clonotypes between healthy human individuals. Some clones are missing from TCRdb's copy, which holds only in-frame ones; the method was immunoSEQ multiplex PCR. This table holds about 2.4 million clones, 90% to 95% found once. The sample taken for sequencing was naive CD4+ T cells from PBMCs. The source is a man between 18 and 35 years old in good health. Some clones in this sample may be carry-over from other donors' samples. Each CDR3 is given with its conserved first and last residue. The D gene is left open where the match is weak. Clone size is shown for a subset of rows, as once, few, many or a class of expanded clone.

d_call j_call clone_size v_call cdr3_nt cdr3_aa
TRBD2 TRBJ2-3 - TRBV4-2 TGTGCCAGCAGCCAAGTTAGGCTAGCGGATTACCCTAGCACAGATACGCAGTATTTT CASSQVRLADYPSTDTQYF
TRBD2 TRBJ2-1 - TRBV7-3 TGTGCCAGCAGCTTACAACTAGCGGGGGCGGACGAGCAGTTCTTC CASSLQLAGADEQFF
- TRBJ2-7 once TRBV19 TGTGCCAGTAGTATGGGGGTTATTCAGTACTTC CASSMGVIQYF
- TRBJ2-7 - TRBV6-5 TGTGCCAGCAGTTACCAGGTGGGACAATACTACGAGCAGTACTTC CASSYQVGQYYEQYF
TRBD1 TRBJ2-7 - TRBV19 TGTGCCAGTAGTACGAACAGGGGCGGCGAGCAGTACTTC CASSTNRGGEQYF
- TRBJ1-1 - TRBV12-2 TGTGCAAGTCGCTCAGCGGTCGGACAGGGTAGGGTTTTCACTGAAGCTTTCTTT CASRSAVGQGRVFTEAFF
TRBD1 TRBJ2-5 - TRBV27 TGTGCCAGCAGCCCAGGGACAGGGGGGGAGACCCAGTACTTC CASSPGTGGETQYF
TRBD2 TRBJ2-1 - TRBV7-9 TGTGCCAGCAGCCCCGGGACTAGTTACAATGAGCAGTTCTTC CASSPGTSYNEQFF
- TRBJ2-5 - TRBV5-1 TGCGCCAGCAGCTTGGATGGGGGGCGCCAAGAGACCCAGTACTTC CASSLDGGRQETQYF
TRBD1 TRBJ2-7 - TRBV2 TGTGCCAGCAGAACGGACAGGGTAAACGAGCAGTACTTC CASRTDRVNEQYF
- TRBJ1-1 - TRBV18 TGTGCCAGCTCACCAGAATTTGGCGTTGAAGCTTTCTTT CASSPEFGVEAFF
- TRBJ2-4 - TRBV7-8 TGTGCCAGCAGCTTAGACCCCCGCCGCGGAACGGACAAAAACATTCAGTACTTC CASSLDPRRGTDKNIQYF
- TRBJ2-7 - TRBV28 TGTGCCAGCAGCCTTGTCCAACCCTCCTACGAGCAGTACTTC CASSLVQPSYEQYF
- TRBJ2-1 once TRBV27 TGTGCCAGCAGTTCCCGTTTCAGGTCCTTAGGGGGTGAGCAGTTCTTC CASSSRFRSLGGEQFF
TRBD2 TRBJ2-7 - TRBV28 TGTGCCAGCAGTGCCCGGGGGGGGGTCGGCGAGCAGTACTTC CASSARGGVGEQYF
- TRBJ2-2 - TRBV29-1 TGCAGCGTTGTTGTGGATAACACCGGGGAGCTGTTTTTT CSVVVDNTGELFF
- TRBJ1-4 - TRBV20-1 TGCAGTGGACAACGTAATGAAAAACTGTTTTTT CSGQRNEKLFF
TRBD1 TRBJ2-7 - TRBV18 TGTGCCAGCTCACGCGGGGGACAGGGCTACGAGCAGTACTTC CASSRGGQGYEQYF
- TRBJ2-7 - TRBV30 TGTGCCTGGAGTGTACAAGGGCCCTACGAGCAGTACTTC CAWSVQGPYEQYF
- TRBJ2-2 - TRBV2 TGTGCCAGCACAGAACAGGTCCACACCGGGGAGCTGTTTTTT CASTEQVHTGELFF
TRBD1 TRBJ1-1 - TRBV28 TGTGCCAGCAGAAGACAGGGGGAAAGGAACACTGAAGCTTTCTTT CASRRQGERNTEAFF
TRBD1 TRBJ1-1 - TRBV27 TGTGCCAGCAGTTCTAAGACAGGGTGGGGGACTGAAGCTTTCTTT CASSSKTGWGTEAFF
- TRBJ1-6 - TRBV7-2 TGTGCCAGCAGCTCCTACGACTGGGGGACGGGCTCACCCCTCCACTTT CASSSYDWGTGSPLHF
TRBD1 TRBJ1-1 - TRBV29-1 TGCAGCGTTGGAGTAGGACAGGGTGATGAAGCTTTCTTT CSVGVGQGDEAFF